This T cell receptor (beta chain) comes out of a study of technical replicates of blood from several donors. TCRdb keeps only in-frame clones here, not all; method: immunoSEQ multiplex PCR. The table has approximately 89,000 clones, roughly 93% seen once. The CDR3 consists of 14 residues. V was clipped by 2 bases and J by 2 bases, with 7 bases between them. Germline assignment: CDR1 SGHRS and CDR2 YFSETQ. The chain is built from TRBV5-1 and TRBJ2-2; D is unresolved. The material sequenced was T cells isolated from PBMCs. The source of this sequence is a human donor in good health. CDR3: CASSFPQNTGELFF. The CDR3 DNA sequence: TGCGCCAGCAGCTTTCCACAAAACACCGGGGAGCTGTTTTTT.